Listed here are 26 T cell receptor beta chains from one sample, sequenced in a study of T-cell reconstitution after alpha-beta-depleted transplantation in children. It was with unique molecular identifiers that the TCRbeta library was prepared. Using its own MiXCR run on the PCR reads, TCRdb lists one record per CDR3 protein. This table has a few hundred thousand distinct CDR3 sequences, more than 20% appearing once. The sample was PBMCs, taken before TCRalphabeta/CD19-depleted stem cell transplant. All receptors come from a boy younger than two with Wiskott-Aldrich syndrome, due to receive a stem cell transplant.

V is TRBV6-5 and J is TRBJ1-2; a possible D gene is TRBD1 (5 bases). Trimming took off 3 bases at V and 0 bases at J, with 11 bases between the two ends. The CDR3 has 15 amino acids. From germline, CDR1 is MNHEY and CDR2 SVGAGI. Here the CDR3 DNA reads TGTGCCAGCAGTTATTCGAGGGGCGCTAACTATGGCTACACCTTC. It specifies CASSYSRGANYGYTF.

V usage is TRBV6-5 and J usage is TRBJ2-7; 9 positions agree with TRBD1. The germline V gene encodes CDR1 MNHEY and CDR2 SVGAGI. V dropped 4 bases and J dropped 5; count of bases not matched to a gene: 6. CDR3 length equals 14 residues. The CDR3 bases are TGTGCCAGCAGTTTAAAAGACAGGGGGGACGAGCAGTACTTC. Its protein product is CASSLKDRGDEQYF.

This sequence joins TRBV6-5 and TRBJ2-1; D gene uncertain. With 2 bases removed from V and 2 bases from J, the gap between germline ends came to 7 bases. The germline V gene encodes CDR1 MNHEY and CDR2 SVGAGI. CDR3 length equals 14 residues. The CDR3 here is CASSYGRAYNEQFF. Here the CDR3 DNA reads TGTGCCAGCAGTTACGGGCGAGCCTACAATGAGCAGTTCTTC.

This clonotype was observed a few times. The chain joins TRBV20-1 to TRBJ2-4; D ambiguous. The CDR3 has 12 residues. The V gene's germline CDR1 is DFQATT and CDR2 SNEGSKA (reference sequence). V dropped 3 bases and J dropped 6 bases, with 9 bases sitting between them. The CDR3: CSASHSLNIQYF. CDR3 sequence (DNA): TGCAGTGCTAGTCACAGTCTAAACATTCAGTACTTC.

V is TRBV25-1 and J is TRBJ2-7; D is possibly TRBD1 (5 bases). The CDR3 is 14 amino acids. Germline V gene data show CDR1 as MGHDK and CDR2 as SYGVNS. V lost 1 base and J lost 2, with 9 bases in between. Here the CDR3 DNA reads TGTGCCAGCAGTGAATCCCAGGGCCCCTACGAGCAGTACTTC. Translated, it gives CASSESQGPYEQYF.

This clonotype was seen a few times. This sequence joins TRBV5-1 and TRBJ2-1, with 7 nucleotides matching TRBD2. CDR1 and CDR2 (germline): SGHRS, YFSETQ. The CDR3 sequence is 13 residues long. The trim removed 2 bases at V and 7 bases at J, leaving 3 bases unmatched. The CDR3 is CASSFRGVNEQFF. Written as DNA, the CDR3 is TGCGCCAGCAGCTTCCGGGGGGTAAATGAGCAGTTCTTC.

The V call is TRBV7-8, the J call TRBJ2-1; D gene ambiguous. V was shortened by 4 bases and J by 7 bases, with 14 bases between the two germline ends. Germline V lookup: CDR1 SGHVS, CDR2 FQNEAQ. The CDR3 has 14 residues. This CDR3 reads CASSSIAYGNEQFF. The CDR3 DNA is TGTGCCAGCAGCTCAATTGCCTACGGGAATGAGCAGTTCTTC.

This chain joins TRBV27 and TRBJ1-2; possible D gene TRBD1, 6 bases. Germline V gene lookup returns CDR1 MNHEY and CDR2 SMNVEV (reference sequence). The CDR3 is made up of 12 amino acids. V was trimmed by 5 bases and J by 5 bases, leaving 9 bases between them. This CDR3 is CASSTQGYGYTF. DNA for the CDR3: TGTGCCAGCAGTACTCAGGGGTATGGCTACACCTTC.

The chain carries TRBV12-3 or TRBV12-4 and TRBJ2-7; the D gene could be TRBD1 or TRBD2 (5 bases each). V was trimmed by 2 bases and J by 0 bases, leaving 17 bases between them. The CDR3 runs to 17 residues. The CDR3: CASSLNKWAGSSYEQYF. In nucleotides, the CDR3 is TGTGCCAGCAGTTTAAATAAGTGGGCAGGGAGCTCCTACGAGCAGTACTTC.

This clonotype was detected only a few times. This chain connects TRBV5-6 to TRBJ2-1; 7 bases fit TRBD2. This CDR3 spans 15 amino acids. Germline CDR1 is SGHDT and CDR2 is YYEEEE. The junction had 5 bases not matched to a gene; V was cut back by 0 bases and J by 5 bases. The CDR3 sequence is CASSLGLAANNEQFF. The CDR3 DNA follows: TGTGCCAGCAGCTTGGGACTAGCTGCAAACAATGAGCAGTTCTTC.

In this sample, this clonotype turned up a few times. The rearrangement links TRBV5-1 to TRBJ2-7; possibly TRBD1 for D (6 bases). This CDR3 contains 15 residues. Germline CDR1 and CDR2: SGHRS and YFSETQ. V was shortened by 3 bases and J by 3 bases, with 16 bases between the two germline ends. CDR3 sequence reads: CASSYPGTKHYEQYF. The CDR3, as DNA: TGCGCCAGCAGCTATCCCGGGACAAAGCACTACGAGCAGTACTTC.

This clonotype appeared a few times. This chain joins TRBV29-1 and TRBJ1-4, with unresolved D. Deletions cut 6 bases from V and 10 bases from J, with 12 bases between. Germline V gene data show CDR1 as SQVTM and CDR2 as ANQGSEA. The CDR3 sequence is 11 residues long. The CDR3 region is CSVQRRGKLFF. The CDR3, as DNA: TGCAGCGTCCAACGACGGGGAAAACTGTTTTTT. The variable domain in full, with the rest retrieved from reference TRBV29-1 and TRBJ1-4, is SAVISQKPSRDICQRGTSLTIQCQVDSQVTMMFWYRQQPGQSLTLIATANQGSEATYESGFVIDKFPISRPNLTFSTLTVSNMSPEDSSIYLCSVQRRGKLFFGSGTQLSVL.

This sequence joins TRBV5-1 and TRBJ2-7; 9 bases agree with TRBD2. The CDR3 loop spans 15 amino acids. The V gene's germline CDR1 is SGHRS and CDR2 YFSETQ. Losses at the gene ends were 4 bases for V and 2 bases for J; bases not matched to a gene: 7. The CDR3 loop is CASSPETSGAYEQYF. CDR3 coding DNA: TGCGCCAGCAGCCCCGAGACTAGCGGAGCCTACGAGCAGTACTTC.

The chain employs TRBV5-1 and TRBJ2-1; 11 bases are a match to TRBD1. Germline V CDR1 and CDR2: SGHRS, YFSETQ. The CDR3 length is 16 residues. The junction had 7 bases not matched to a gene; V was cut back by 0 bases and J by 8 bases. The DNA of the CDR3 is TGCGCCAGCAGCTTGGATGGGACAGGGGGTCGGTATGAGCAGTTCTTC. It yields the protein CASSLDGTGGRYEQFF.

This clonotype was seen a handful of times. V is TRBV28 and J is TRBJ2-1; TRBD2 agrees at 8 bases. The trim removed 1 base at V and 7 bases at J, leaving 6 bases unmatched. In germline, CDR1 is MDHEN, CDR2 SYDVKM. This CDR3 is 15 amino acids long. The CDR3 region has the DNA TGTGCCAGCAGTTTATTGAGCGGGAGAATTAATGAGCAGTTCTTC. This sequence encodes CASSLLSGRINEQFF.

The chain joins TRBV5-1 to TRBJ2-1, with 9 bases identical to TRBD2. The CDR3 has 15 residues. CDR1 and CDR2 (germline): SGHRS, YFSETQ. J lost 6 bases, V lost 3 bases, and 7 bases had no gene match. The CDR3 DNA follows: TGCGCCAGCAGCTCCGTAGCGGGAGTCACCAATGAGCAGTTCTTC. Its protein product is CASSSVAGVTNEQFF.

The gene calls are TRBV20-1 and TRBJ1-4; D is uncertain. The germline gives CDR1 DFQATT, CDR2 SNEGSKA (reference sequence). The CDR3 is made up of 12 amino acids. V was pared by 6 bases and J by 6 bases, with 11 bases between. The CDR3 DNA reads as TGCAGTGCCGAGGGTACAGATGAAAAACTGTTTTTT. Encoded protein: CSAEGTDEKLFF.

Only a few counts were recorded for this clonotype. The chain has TRBV4-1 and TRBJ2-1; 9 bases line up with TRBD1. Germline loops: CDR1 MGHRA, CDR2 YSYEKL. Germline trimming cut 1 base from V and 5 bases from J; bases unmatched to any gene: 0. The length of the CDR3 is 14 residues. For the CDR3, the DNA is TGCGCCAGCAGCCAAGGGACAGGGGACAATGAGCAGTTCTTC. Its protein product is CASSQGTGDNEQFF.

The chain joins TRBV5-1 to TRBJ1-2; no reliable D call. Per germline, CDR1 SGHRS and CDR2 YFSETQ. The ends were cut back, 4 bases at V and 1 base at J, with 11 bases in the middle. The CDR3 runs to 14 residues. The CDR3 sequence is CASSPVSINYGYTF. For the CDR3, the DNA is TGCGCCAGCAGCCCAGTTAGTATTAACTATGGCTACACCTTC.

This rearrangement joins TRBV5-1 to TRBJ1-2; no firm D call. Trimming removed 0 bases from V and 2 bases from J, with 11 bases in between. This CDR3 contains 15 residues. The germline gives CDR1 SGHRS, CDR2 YFSETQ. DNA for the CDR3: TGCGCCAGCAGCTTGGCCGGCGGGTTAAACTATGGCTACACCTTC. Translation: CASSLAGGLNYGYTF.

This clonotype has only one observation. The rearrangement uses TRBV12-3 or TRBV12-4 and TRBJ1-5; D remains unclear. This CDR3 contains 16 residues. Trimming stripped 3 bases from V and 0 bases from J, with 12 bases between. The CDR3 nucleotides read TGTGCCAGCAGTTTGCGTTTGGGGTATAGCAATCAGCCCCAGCATTTT. This gives the protein CASSLRLGYSNQPQHF.

The chain links TRBV24-1 to TRBJ2-1; TRBD1 or TRBD2 may be the D gene (5 bases each). The CDR3 is 16 residues long. The V gene lost 0 bases and the J gene lost 0 bases, with 8 bases spanning the gap. Germline V gene data show CDR1 as KGHDR and CDR2 as SFDVKD. DNA of the CDR3: TGTGCCACCAGTGATTTGGCAGGGAGCTCCTACAATGAGCAGTTCTTC. Protein: CATSDLAGSSYNEQFF.

This clonotype came up a few times. The V call is TRBV10-2, the J call TRBJ2-3, with D maybe TRBD2 (5 bases). This CDR3 is built from 14 residues. Looked up from germline, CDR1 is WSHSY and CDR2 is SAAADI. Deletions cut 3 bases from V and 5 bases from J, with 12 bases between. The CDR3 loop reads CASSERGVRDTQYF. CDR3 nucleotides: TGCGCCAGCAGTGAACGGGGAGTTAGAGATACGCAGTATTTT.

This clonotype has just a few counts. V and J are TRBV5-1 and TRBJ2-1; 9 nucleotides agree with TRBD2. Germline assignment: CDR1 SGHRS and CDR2 YFSETQ. The CDR3 is 15 amino acids. The trim removed 4 bases at V and 4 bases at J, leaving 6 bases unmatched. CDR3 in DNA: TGCGCCAGCAGCCCCCGACTAGCGGAATACAATGAGCAGTTCTTC. Its protein product is CASSPRLAEYNEQFF.

This clonotype was detected only a few times. The rearrangement uses TRBV5-1 and TRBJ2-7; tentative D call: TRBD1 (5 bases). This CDR3 comprises 14 residues. Germline V gene data show CDR1 as SGHRS and CDR2 as YFSETQ. Trimming removed 0 bases at V and 0 bases at J, with 7 bases between. In DNA, the CDR3 is TGCGCCAGCAGCTTGGAACAGGCCTCCTACGAGCAGTACTTC. Protein product: CASSLEQASYEQYF.

The chain couples TRBV20-1 to TRBJ2-2; 11 nucleotides align to TRBD2. Germline CDR1 and CDR2: DFQATT and SNEGSKA (reference sequence). The J segment lost 8 bases and the V segment lost 6 bases, leaving 5 bases of the junction unmatched. The CDR3 runs 13 residues. For the CDR3, the DNA is TGCAGTGCCTTTACTAGCGGGAGAGGGGAGCTGTTTTTT. Translated: CSAFTSGRGELFF.